This entry describes one T cell receptor beta chain. Antigen: not known. Unrecorded immune exposure was likely among donors, who were nominally healthy when sampled. Trimming removed 0 bases from V and 4 bases from J; junction bases left unmatched: 10. The CDR3 has 17 amino acids. In germline, CDR1 is SGHRS, CDR2 YFSETQ. These data belong to a study of cytomegalovirus exposure and HLA in healthy donors. Study background: The 110 million or so unique TCR beta sequences, from some 170 million T cells, were found by an earlier analysis.

Study-wide results and caveats: Presence/absence analysis assumed near-uniform sequencing depth across donors.

Primers: 60 Vbeta forward and 13 Jbeta reverse. Assay used: immunoSEQ multiplex PCR; TCRdb lists only in-frame clones, some missing. The data hold over 150,000 clones, with approximately 81% observed a single time. The genes are TRBV5-1 and TRBJ2-3; TRBD1 matches at 8 bases. Sequencing was done on a sample of PBMCs. This sequence originates from a boy aged 2 to 10 in good health and CMV-seronegative. The CDR3 protein is CASSLGTGSQTADTQYF. CDR3 bases: TGCGCCAGCAGCTTGGGGACAGGGTCGCAAACGGCAGATACGCAGTATTTT.